This T cell receptor (beta chain) was retrieved from a study of CD8+ T cells in alopecia areata. The CDR3 contains 18 residues. Treatment described: oral pan-JAK inhibitor, 5-10 mg twice daily. TCR sequencing used cDNA made by reverse transcription of extracted RNA. The data were produced by immunoSEQ multiplex PCR, yet TCRdb's version contains in-frame clones alone and is incomplete. Among some 150,000 clones listed, about three fifths were seen once. The chain couples TRBV21-1 to TRBJ2-2; the listed D gene, TRBD1, was not tested against the DNA. TRBV21-1 is a pseudogene locus. Sequencing was performed on CD4+ T cells sorted from blood, taken at approximately week 60, from a patient treated with tofacitinib. The source is a human donor with alopecia areata. CDR3 bases: TGTGCCAGCTGCGCGAACAGGGACGGGTATGCAGACACCGGGGAGCTGTTTTTT. Its translation: CASCANRDGYADTGELFF.